This entry lists 20 T cell receptor beta chains sequenced from one sample in a study of OX40 agonist ivuxolimab in advanced cancers. Clones were read by immunoSEQ multiplex PCR, and TCRdb kept only the in-frame ones, dropping some. The top ten hold over 0.3% of the sample, which has 100,000 or so clones, 75% to 95% seen once. Sequencing used CD4+ or CD8+ T cells sorted from blood, obtained in a trial of the OX40 agonist ivuxolimab. Receptors originate from an adult with an advanced solid tumor such as melanoma, head and neck, liver or kidney cancer.

The chain uses TRBV28 and TRBJ1-5, with D perhaps TRBD1 (6 bases). Trimming removed 6 bases from V and 3 bases from J, with 24 bases in between. There are 18 residues in the CDR3. Germline V lookup: CDR1 MDHEN, CDR2 SYDVKM. Here the CDR3 reads CASSYPRGGGIDNQPQHF. The CDR3 region has the DNA TGTGCCAGCAGCTACCCCAGGGGTGGGGGTATTGACAATCAGCCCCAGCATTTT.

The genes are TRBV28 and TRBJ2-5; 9 bases are a match to TRBD2. Germline V gives CDR1 MDHEN, CDR2 SYDVKM. V gave up 6 bases and J gave up 3 bases; unmatched junction bases: 8. The CDR3 extends over 15 amino acids. DNA for the CDR3: TGTGCCAGCAGACGGGCGGGAGGGCCGGAAGAGACCCAGTACTTC. As protein: CASRRAGGPEETQYF. Full variable domain (missing parts from reference TRBV28 and TRBJ2-5): DVKVTQSSRYLVKRTGEKVFLECVQDMDHENMFWYRQDPGLGLRLIYFSYDVKMKEKGDIPEGYSVSREKKERFSLILESASTNQTSMYLCASRRAGGPEETQYFGPGTRLLVL.

The gene calls are TRBV18 and TRBJ2-1; 7 bases are a match to TRBD2. The CDR3 length is 15 residues. CDR1 and CDR2 (germline): KGHSH, LQKENI. After removal of 1 base from V and 4 bases from J, the junction contained 4 bases not matched to a gene. As DNA, the CDR3 is TGTGCCAGCTCACCACTAGCGGGTTTTTACAATGAGCAGTTCTTC. Translating gives CASSPLAGFYNEQFF.

The V and J genes are TRBV7-9 and TRBJ2-7; possibly TRBD2 for D (5 bases). The CDR3 covers 11 residues. Germline V CDR1 and CDR2: SEHNR, FQNEAQ (reference sequence). V gave up 7 bases and J gave up 6 bases, with 10 bases separating them. The CDR3 reads CASTRETEQYF. The CDR3 nucleotides read TGTGCCAGCACTCGGGAAACCGAGCAGTACTTC.

The J gene is TRBJ2-1, the V gene TRBV15; tentatively, D is TRBD2 (6 bases). Trimming left V 4 bases short and J 8 bases short, with 9 bases between. CDR1 LNHNV and CDR2 YYDKDF come from the germline V gene (reference sequence). The CDR3 spans 12 residues. The chain's CDR3 is CATSIGTDEQFF. CDR3 bases: TGTGCCACCAGCATAGGGACTGATGAGCAGTTCTTC.

This clone was observed once. The genes are TRBV7-2 and TRBJ2-1, with 11 bases matching TRBD2. CDR1 is SGHTA and CDR2 is FQGNSA in the germline V gene. CDR3 length: 16 amino acids. Unmatched junction bases numbered 9, after V lost 5 bases and J lost 6 bases. The CDR3 coding sequence is TGTGCCAGCAGCCCTCGCGGACTAGCGGGTGGCAATGAGCAGTTCTTC. Amino acid sequence: CASSPRGLAGGNEQFF.

The chain couples TRBV4-2 to TRBJ1-3; D is possibly TRBD1 (5 bases). This CDR3 region has 16 residues. Trimming removed 4 bases at V and 4 bases at J, with 17 bases between. CDR1 is LGHNA and CDR2 is YNFKEQ in the germline V gene. In DNA, the CDR3 is TGTGCCAGCAGCCTCGAGGGGTCAGCGACCGGAAACACCATATATTTT. Residues: CASSLEGSATGNTIYF.

This chain connects TRBV28 to TRBJ2-4; 8 nucleotides line up with TRBD2. CDR1 and CDR2 (germline): MDHEN, SYDVKM. The trim removed 5 bases at V and 2 bases at J, leaving 17 bases unmatched. The CDR3 has 19 residues. DNA of the CDR3: TGTGCCAGCAGTCCCCGACTAAGGGCGGGAGGCGGGCCCAAAAACATTCAGTACTTC. Translated, it gives CASSPRLRAGGGPKNIQYF.

The V call is TRBV10-3, the J call TRBJ2-5, with 9 bases matching TRBD1. The CDR3 consists of 13 residues. After removal of 4 bases from V and 5 bases from J, the junction contained 2 bases not matched to a gene. Germline V CDR1 and CDR2: ENHRY, SYGVKD. CDR3 sequence: CAISGGQGETQYF. The CDR3 DNA follows: TGTGCCATCAGTGGAGGACAGGGGGAGACCCAGTACTTC.

This clone has only one observation. This chain joins TRBV12-5 and TRBJ2-1; 10 nucleotides align to TRBD1. Per the germline V gene, CDR1 is LGHNT and CDR2 is FRNRAP. The CDR3 is 15 residues long. J lost 8 bases, V lost 6 bases, and 10 bases had no gene match. CDR3 sequence reads: CASGSGQGNQDEQFF. The CDR3 bases are TGTGCTAGTGGCTCGGGACAGGGGAATCAAGATGAGCAGTTCTTC.

The V and J genes are TRBV7-8 and TRBJ2-6; 8 bases are a match to TRBD1. V gave up 2 bases and J gave up 1 base; unmatched junction bases: 7. The CDR3 consists of 18 residues. CDR1 and CDR2 (germline): SGHVS, FQNEAQ. Written as DNA, the CDR3 is TGTGCCAGCAGCTTAAGGGACAGGCCAGCTTCTGGGGCCAACGTCCTGACTTTC. Its protein product is CASSLRDRPASGANVLTF.

The sample holds a few counts of this clone. This rearrangement joins TRBV11-3 to TRBJ2-2, with 11 bases aligning to TRBD2. The germline gives CDR1 SGHNT, CDR2 YENEEA. With V trimmed by 1 base and J by 6 bases, 7 bases remained unmatched. CDR3 length equals 17 residues. The CDR3 DNA sequence: TGTGCCAGCAGCTTAGGCCTGTTAGCGGGAGGGCCCGGGGAGCTGTTTTTT. Translated, it gives CASSLGLLAGGPGELFF.

The CDR3 region has the DNA TGTGCCAGCAGGAGGACTAGCGGAAACAATGAGCAGTTCTTC. Translated: CASRRTSGNNEQFF. The chain recombines TRBV2 with TRBJ2-1; 10 bases are shared with TRBD2. The germline gives CDR1 SNHLY, CDR2 FYNNEI. V gave up 6 bases and J gave up 5 bases; unmatched junction bases: 4. This CDR3 is 14 amino acids long.

The rearrangement links TRBV25-1 to TRBJ1-1, with D unclear. The ends were cut back, 2 bases at V and 5 bases at J, with 12 bases in the middle. CDR3 length equals 14 residues. Germline V gene lookup returns CDR1 MGHDK and CDR2 SYGVNS. The CDR3 reads CASSEKGTRTEAFF. The CDR3 bases are TGTGCCAGCAGTGAAAAGGGAACGAGAACTGAAGCTTTCTTT.

The chain combines TRBV4-2 with TRBJ1-1; TRBD1 is a possible D gene (6 bases). The CDR3 runs to 15 residues. The germline V gene encodes CDR1 LGHNA and CDR2 YNFKEQ. V gave up 1 base and J gave up 4 bases, with 13 bases separating them. CDR3 in amino acids: CASSQAGGGATEAFF. CDR3 sequence (DNA): TGTGCCAGCAGCCAAGCGGGAGGGGGTGCCACTGAAGCTTTCTTT.

The chain is built from TRBV28 and TRBJ1-5; D uncertain. The germline V gene encodes CDR1 MDHEN and CDR2 SYDVKM. The CDR3 covers 16 residues. V was cut by 8 bases and J by 0 bases, with 17 bases left in between. The CDR3 bases are TGTGCCAGCCGCTCTCCGACACCTTATAGCAATCAGCCCCAGCATTTT. This codes for CASRSPTPYSNQPQHF.

This chain links TRBV7-2 with TRBJ2-5, with D unresolved. Trimming stripped 5 bases from V and 4 bases from J, with 8 bases between. The CDR3 runs 12 residues. In germline, CDR1 is SGHTA, CDR2 FQGNSA. CDR3 nucleotides: TGTGCCAGCAGCGCCATTACAGAGACCCAGTACTTC. It encodes CASSAITETQYF.

The chain employs TRBV6-4 and TRBJ1-1; D is undetermined. Trimming cost V 0 bases and J 5 bases, with 22 bases left between them. CDR3 length: 18 residues. Per the germline V gene, CDR1 is MRHNA and CDR2 is SNTAGT. The CDR3 DNA is TGTGCCAGCAGTGACTCGATGAGGAGGTTGGAAGCGAGGACTGAAGCTTTCTTT. This encodes CASSDSMRRLEARTEAFF.

This sequence joins TRBV28 and TRBJ2-1, with TRBD1 as a possible D gene (6 bases). The CDR3 length is 16 residues. The germline V gene encodes CDR1 MDHEN and CDR2 SYDVKM. V was shortened by 5 bases and J by 4 bases, with 18 bases between the two germline ends. For the CDR3, the DNA is TGTGCCAGCAGTCCTTACTCCGGGACACTATACAATGAGCAGTTCTTC. It is translated as CASSPYSGTLYNEQFF.

The chain links TRBV19 to TRBJ1-5, with TRBD1 matching 7 bases. Germline V gene lookup returns CDR1 LNHDA and CDR2 SQIVND (reference sequence). This CDR3 is built from 16 residues. Trimming cost V 2 bases and J 6 bases; bases outside gene matches: 10. This CDR3 reads CASSIRDSPGGQPQHF. In DNA form, the CDR3 reads TGTGCCAGTAGTATACGGGACAGCCCGGGGGGTCAGCCCCAGCATTTT. The complete variable domain, with remaining parts taken from reference TRBV19 and TRBJ1-5, reads DGGITQSPKYLFRKEGQNVTLSCEQNLNHDAMYWYRQDPGQGLRLIYYSQIVNDFQKGDIAEGYSVSREKKESFPLTVTSAQKNPTAFYLCASSIRDSPGGQPQHFGDGTRLSIL.